Here is one T cell receptor (beta chain) with its context. The antigen is undetermined. The PCR contained 60 Vbeta and 13 Jbeta primers. Only in-frame clones appear in the TCRdb table, and some are missing; sequencing was by immunoSEQ multiplex PCR. The data show some 59,000 clones, roughly 85% seen once. The CDR3 sequence is 13 residues long. J was trimmed by 5 bases and V by 6 bases; bases with no gene match: 5. Per germline, CDR1 MDHEN and CDR2 SYDVKM. The data stem from a study of cytomegalovirus exposure and HLA in healthy donors. Study outcomes and limitations: The only immune exposure information that was available was CMV serostatus.

The genes are TRBV28 and TRBJ2-5; 8 bases are shared with TRBD1. Material: PBMCs. This sequence was found in a woman between 18 and 30 years old in good health and CMV-seronegative. CDR3 DNA: TGTGCCAGCAGCGAAGGACAGGGCGAGACCCAGTACTTC. The encoded protein is CASSEGQGETQYF.